Following are 14 T cell receptor beta chains from one sample sequenced in a study of blood T cells in healthy people across ages. PCR was performed a second time for about 7 to 11 cycles using a sample-barcoded 5' primer and a J-beta primer mix. One entry per CDR3 protein results from TCRdb running MiXCR on the 5' RACE reads. Of around 790,000 distinct CDR3 sequences in the sample, about 42% are singletons; the top ten hold approximately 19%. The source material was blood. The receptors stem from a man aged 55 to 70 in good health.

In its sample, this clonotype was seen once. The chain employs TRBV18 and TRBJ2-1, with 7 bases identical to TRBD2. The V and J ends lost 0 bases and 7 bases, in that order; junction bases with no gene match: 6. The V gene's germline CDR1 is KGHSH and CDR2 LQKENI. The length of the CDR3 is 15 residues. CDR3 sequence: CASSPPSQGGNEQFF. CDR3 in DNA: TGTGCCAGCTCACCACCGAGTCAGGGAGGGAATGAGCAGTTCTTC.

This clonotype has only a few counts. This rearrangement joins TRBV5-1 to TRBJ2-2, with 10 nucleotides matching TRBD2. The CDR3 runs to 16 residues. Losses at the gene ends were 4 bases for V and 4 bases for J; bases not matched to a gene: 7. Germline CDR1 SGHRS, CDR2 YFSETQ. The CDR3 DNA reads as TGCGCCAGCAGCCTAGGGACTAGCGCGATCACCGGGGAGCTGTTTTTT. Translation gives CASSLGTSAITGELFF.

The chain employs TRBV7-9 and TRBJ2-5; TRBD2 matches 10 bases. Trimming removed 1 base from V and 1 base from J; junction bases left unmatched: 15. Looked up from germline, CDR1 is SEHNR and CDR2 is FQNEAQ (reference sequence). This CDR3 has 20 residues. CDR3 nucleotides: TGTGCCAGCAGCTTAGACCCTACACTAGCGGGGCTGGGGGCCCAAGAGACCCAGTACTTC. Translating gives CASSLDPTLAGLGAQETQYF.

V and J are TRBV5-1 and TRBJ2-7; D remains ambiguous. CDR1 is SGHRS, CDR2 YFSETQ, per germline. This CDR3 region has 13 residues. Trimming shortened V by 1 base and J by 2 bases, and 7 bases separated the two germline ends. This CDR3 reads CASSLTFPYEQYF. The CDR3, as DNA: TGCGCCAGCAGCTTGACTTTCCCCTACGAGCAGTACTTC. The full variable domain, with the rest looked up from reference TRBV5-1 and TRBJ2-7, is KAGVTQTPRYLIKTRGQQVTLSCSPISGHRSVSWYQQTPGQGLQFLFEYFSETQRNKGNFPGRFSGRQFSNSRSEMNVSTLELGDSALYLCASSLTFPYEQYFGPGTRLTVT.

This clonotype was recorded many times. One base away lies a much larger clone, so this may be a sequencing read error. The chain is built from TRBV5-1 and TRBJ2-1; D tentatively fits TRBD1 or TRBD2 (6 bases each). The last part of the DNA fits TRBJ2-7 better; the J call may be wrong. CDR1 is SGHRS and CDR2 is YFSETQ in the germline V gene. There are 16 residues in the CDR3. CDR3 nucleotides: TGCGCCAGCAGCTTGGTTGACGGGGGCTCCTACAATGAGCAGTACTTC. Its protein is CASSLVDGGSYNEQYF.

The chain has TRBV27 and TRBJ1-2, with D perhaps TRBD1 (6 bases). Germline assignment: CDR1 MNHEY and CDR2 SMNVEV (reference sequence). This CDR3 contains 13 residues. The V end was cut by 8 bases, the J end by 5 bases, with 15 bases between. CDR3 nucleotide sequence: TGTGCCAGCGGAACAGGGTTTGAGTATGGCTACACCTTC. This encodes CASGTGFEYGYTF.

The CDR3 bases are TGTGCCAGCGCCGGGAGTTCACCCCTCCACTTT. Encoded protein: CASAGSSPLHF. This chain links TRBV2 with TRBJ1-6; D is undetermined. V dropped 8 bases and J dropped 9 bases, with 8 bases sitting between them. Per the germline V gene, CDR1 is SNHLY and CDR2 is FYNNEI. The CDR3 is 11 residues long.

The chain recombines TRBV5-5 with TRBJ2-5, with D perhaps matching TRBD1 (5 bases). The J call is doubtful: the DNA matches TRBJ2-1 better. Germline assignment: CDR1 SGHKS and CDR2 YYEKEE (reference sequence). There are 14 residues in the CDR3. Here the CDR3 DNA reads TGTGCCAGCAGCTTGGGGGGCCGCCAAGAGACCCAGTTCTTC. As protein: CASSLGGRQETQFF.

The J gene is TRBJ1-1, the V gene TRBV21-1; the table's D call TRBD1 went unverified against the DNA. TRBV21-1 has pseudogene status. There are 17 residues in the CDR3. CDR3 loop: CASSKARGDRGNTEAFF. DNA for the CDR3: TGTGCCAGCAGCAAAGCACGTGGGGACAGGGGGAACACTGAAGCTTTCTTT.

This clonotype has at least ten counts. This chain uses TRBV5-1 with TRBJ2-7; no clear D. Germline values: CDR1 SGHRS, CDR2 YFSETQ. V lost 2 bases to trimming and J lost 4 bases, with 13 bases between them. CDR3 length: 14 residues. The CDR3 is CASSFLIVGYEQYF. Here the CDR3 DNA reads TGCGCCAGCAGCTTTCTGATTGTTGGATACGAGCAGTACTTC.

V gene TRBV6-2 or TRBV6-3 combines with J gene TRBJ2-7; either TRBD1 or TRBD2 may fit D (5 bases each). The CDR3 totals 16 residues. Germline CDR1 reads MNHEY; CDR2 reads SVGEGT. V lost 5 bases and J lost 7, with 24 bases in between. This CDR3 reads CASSPAGTKINNEQYF. The CDR3 DNA follows: TGTGCCAGCAGTCCAGCCGGGACGAAAATAAACAATGAGCAGTACTTC.

This clonotype occurred a few times. The rearrangement uses TRBV10-3 and TRBJ1-6; weak D call: TRBD1 (5 bases). CDR1 is ENHRY and CDR2 is SYGVKD in the germline V gene. Trimming left V 6 bases short and J 7 bases short, with 10 bases between. This CDR3 comprises 13 residues. CDR3 loop: CAIRGDQNSPLHF. CDR3 nucleotides: TGTGCCATCAGGGGGGACCAAAATTCACCCCTCCACTTT.

The sample holds a few counts of this clonotype. V is TRBV29-1 and J is TRBJ1-1; 7 nucleotides align to TRBD1. V was pared by 3 bases and J by 7 bases, with 8 bases of the junction left unmatched. The CDR3 consists of 13 residues. Germline CDR1 and CDR2: SQVTM and ANQGSEA. CDR3 sequence reads: CSVDSWGDSEAFF. For the CDR3, the DNA is TGCAGCGTTGACAGCTGGGGGGACAGTGAAGCTTTCTTT.

The chain joins TRBV30 to TRBJ2-4; 10 bases map to TRBD1. This CDR3 comprises 13 residues. Germline V gene lookup returns CDR1 GTSNPN and CDR2 SVGIG (reference sequence). J lost 13 bases, V lost 3 bases, and 9 bases had no gene match. The CDR3 region has the DNA TGTGCCTGGAGGATCGGGACAGGGGATAAGCAGTACTTC. It translates to CAWRIGTGDKQYF.